This T cell receptor (beta chain) appears in the sequencing data of a study of T cells after yellow fever vaccination. Study at large: Markers CD3, CD45RA, CCR7 and CD95 served to sort the EM, EMRA, CM and Tscm memory subsets. Study findings and constraints: Vaccine-responding clonotypes were almost all undetectable in sorted memory subsets on day 0. Boosting was followed by the reappearance of most primary-vaccination clones (around 96% CD4, around 86% CD8).

CDR1 DFQATT and CDR2 SNEGSKA come from the germline V gene (reference sequence). The CDR3 is made up of 10 amino acids. V gave up 6 bases and J gave up 3 bases, with 3 bases separating them. In making TCR cDNA, 5'RACE template switching added a universal primer site and UMIs to it. TCRdb re-derived calls from the 5' RACE reads in MiXCR, one entry per CDR3 protein. In the table there are around 56,000 distinct CDR3 sequences, about 5.2% of which are singletons. This clonotype showed up just a few times. The starting material was PBMCs, either bulk or a sorted T-cell subset (CD4+, CD8+, memory, or dextramer-sorted; not recorded which), obtained on the day of the yellow fever booster vaccination. The sequence was obtained from a man aged 18 to 35 who received the YFV17D yellow fever vaccine. V and J are TRBV20-1 and TRBJ2-1; D is unresolved. This CDR3 reads CSAGYNEQFF. The CDR3 nucleotides are TGCAGTGCCGGCTACAATGAGCAGTTCTTC.